This T cell receptor (beta chain) emerged from a study of blood T cell repertoires in COVID-19. This table comes from immunoSEQ multiplex PCR, and its TCRdb copy is limited to in-frame clones, with some not included. This sample has about 300,000 clones, with around 86% found just once. Deletions cut 2 bases from V and 4 bases from J, with 12 bases between. Germline-derived CDR1 and CDR2 are MNHNS and SASEGT. The CDR3 has 15 amino acids. Sequencing used PBMCs or T cells enriched from blood (not recorded which). This chain links TRBV6-1 with TRBJ1-3; TRBD1 is a possible D gene (5 bases). This sequence was found in a man in his sixties who had recovered from COVID-19. CDR3 sequence: CASSESGARGNTIYF. The CDR3 DNA is TGTGCCAGCAGTGAATCTGGGGCGCGAGGAAACACCATATATTTT.